The T cell receptor beta chain described here comes from a study of tumor and adjacent non-tumor tissue in lung cancer. Turning to the study itself: Each sample yielded approximately 4.2 million productive TCRbeta reads on average.

RNA was extracted from bulk tissue without any cell sorting. More than 3 cm separated this lung sample from the edge of the tumor. This CDR3 spans 16 amino acids. Germline CDR1 SGHDT, CDR2 YYEEEE. Study findings and constraints: Patients with more diverse tumor TCRs had worse survival. Tumor repertoires had a smaller top 100 clone share than normal lung.

About this clonotype: Antigen: not known. At one boundary the junction diverges from the germline segment, which might be a read error.

Three rounds of nested PCR, following a modified ARM-PCR protocol, produced the TCRbeta library. TCRdb recomputed calls from the multiplex PCR reads with MiXCR, one row per CDR3 protein. The sample carries some 99,000 distinct CDR3 sequences, around 57% recorded once. The sample taken for sequencing was distant non-tumor lung tissue. This receptor was taken from a man aged 55-75 years with non-small cell lung cancer. The chain employs TRBV5-6 and TRBJ2-1; possibly TRBD1 for D (5 bases). The CDR3 is CASSSEDIFTSNEQFF. The CDR3 nucleotides read TGTGCCAGTAGCTCCGAGGACATCTTTACGAGCAATGAGCAGTTCTTC.